These T cell receptor beta chains were read from a single sample in a study of glioma-infiltrating T cells after dendritic cell vaccination. Libraries were prepared by immunoSEQ multiplex PCR; TCRdb keeps only in-frame clonotypes and omits some of them. The repertoire holds more than 45,000 clones, with about 79% as singletons. Sequenced material: blood, taken after dendritic cell vaccination. The receptors were sampled from a human donor with glioblastoma. The CDR3 runs from the conserved cysteine through the conserved F or W.

CAISGTGRDTQYF,TRBV10-3,TRBJ2-3
CASSLEAGQHSYEQYF,TRBV5-5,TRBJ2-7
CASSALGASNQPQHF,TRBV5-5,TRBJ1-5
CASSSTLAGGLLAKNIQYF,TRBV12-5,TRBJ2-4
CASSFTGGSYEQYF,TRBV7-9,TRBJ2-7
CASTIAGGTYEQYF,TRBV2,TRBJ2-7
CASSRDRRNYGYTF,TRBV6-5,TRBJ1-2
CASSQTGQGAGNTIYF,TRBV5-1,TRBJ1-3
CASRLAGGHGEQFF,TRBV5-1,TRBJ2-1
CASSRETGTEAFF,TRBV5-1,TRBJ1-1
CASSPATGYGYTF,TRBV11-1,TRBJ1-2
CASSEALLVTASYGYTF,TRBV2,TRBJ1-2
CASSSGAISNEQFF,TRBV7-2,TRBJ2-1
CASSPTGQEYEQYF,TRBV7-2,TRBJ2-7
CASSTSIRGADYGYTF,TRBV18,TRBJ1-2
CASRDSIGDTQYF,TRBV6-5,TRBJ2-3
CASSPGTVQETQYF,TRBV5-4,TRBJ2-5
CASSPGGGRTDTQYF,TRBV18,TRBJ2-3
CASSLFMGTPLYTGELFF,TRBV27,TRBJ2-2
CASSSTSVGDEQYF,TRBV7-9,TRBJ2-7
CASSLTSGGGAETQYF,TRBV6-6,TRBJ2-5
CASSLDRVHEQYF,TRBV5-4,TRBJ2-7
CASSSRVSYEQYF,TRBV7-2,TRBJ2-7